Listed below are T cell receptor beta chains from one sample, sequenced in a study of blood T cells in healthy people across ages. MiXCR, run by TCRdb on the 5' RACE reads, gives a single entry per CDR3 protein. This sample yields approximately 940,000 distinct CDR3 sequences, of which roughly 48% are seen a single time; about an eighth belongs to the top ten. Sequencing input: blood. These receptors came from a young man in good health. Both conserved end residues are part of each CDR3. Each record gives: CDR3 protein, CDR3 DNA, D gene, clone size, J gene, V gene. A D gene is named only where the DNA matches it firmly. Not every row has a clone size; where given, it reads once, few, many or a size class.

cdr3_aa: CASTQWGEGPQHF; cdr3_nt: TGTGCCAGCACCCAATGGGGGGAGGGCCCCCAGCATTTT; d_call: NA; clone_size: NA; j_call: TRBJ1-5; v_call: TRBV7-2
cdr3_aa: CASSLSGTFPEQYF; cdr3_nt: TGTGCCAGCAGCTTAAGTGGGACCTTTCCCGAGCAGTACTTC; d_call: NA; clone_size: NA; j_call: TRBJ2-7; v_call: TRBV7-9
cdr3_aa: CASSQHTGGDTEAFF; cdr3_nt: TGCGCCAGCAGTCAACACACAGGGGGGGACACTGAAGCTTTCTTT; d_call: TRBD1; clone_size: NA; j_call: TRBJ1-1; v_call: TRBV5-1
cdr3_aa: CASSDTGTSSQPQHF; cdr3_nt: TGTGCCAGCAGCGACACAGGGACTTCGTCTCAGCCCCAGCATTTT; d_call: NA; clone_size: NA; j_call: TRBJ1-5; v_call: TRBV3-1
cdr3_aa: CATSRETGQATGELFF; cdr3_nt: TGTGCCACCAGCAGAGAAACGGGACAGGCCACCGGGGAGCTGTTTTTT; d_call: TRBD1; clone_size: few; j_call: TRBJ2-2; v_call: TRBV15
cdr3_aa: CASSLEVGAVTQYF; cdr3_nt: TGTGCCAGCAGCTTAGAAGTGGGGGCGGTTACGCAGTATTTT; d_call: NA; clone_size: NA; j_call: TRBJ2-3; v_call: TRBV7-9
cdr3_aa: CASSLGHGVHEQFF; cdr3_nt: TGTGCCAGCAGCCTAGGACACGGGGTTCATGAGCAGTTCTTC; d_call: NA; clone_size: NA; j_call: TRBJ2-1; v_call: TRBV7-2
cdr3_aa: CASSLDGRSYTF; cdr3_nt: TGTGCCAGCAGCTTAGACGGCAGAAGCTACACCTTC; d_call: NA; clone_size: NA; j_call: TRBJ1-2; v_call: TRBV7-9
cdr3_aa: CASSLIGTEAFF; cdr3_nt: TGTGCCAGCAGCTTAATAGGCACTGAAGCTTTCTTT; d_call: NA; clone_size: few; j_call: TRBJ1-1; v_call: TRBV7-9
cdr3_aa: CASREDSSYEQYF; cdr3_nt: TGTGCCAGCAGAGAGGACAGCTCCTACGAGCAGTACTTC; d_call: NA; clone_size: few; j_call: TRBJ2-7; v_call: TRBV6-2/TRBV6-3
cdr3_aa: CASSYGPEKGYEQYF; cdr3_nt: TGCGCCAGCAGCTACGGGCCAGAGAAGGGCTACGAGCAGTACTTC; d_call: NA; clone_size: NA; j_call: TRBJ2-7; v_call: TRBV5-1
cdr3_aa: CASTGGSADPEKLFF; cdr3_nt: TGTGCCAGCACCGGAGGGTCGGCAGATCCGGAAAAACTGTTTTTT; d_call: NA; clone_size: once; j_call: TRBJ1-4; v_call: TRBV6-1
cdr3_aa: CASSQRDGGPYYGYTF; cdr3_nt: TGTGCCAGCAGCCAAAGGGACGGCGGACCCTATTATGGCTACACCTTC; d_call: NA; clone_size: NA; j_call: TRBJ1-2; v_call: TRBV7-2
cdr3_aa: CASSPPSSSYEQYF; cdr3_nt: TGTGCCAGCTCACCACCTAGCAGCTCCTACGAGCAGTACTTC; d_call: NA; clone_size: NA; j_call: TRBJ2-7; v_call: TRBV18
cdr3_aa: CSARDRYGNTIYF; cdr3_nt: TGCAGTGCTAGAGATCGATATGGAAACACCATATATTTT; d_call: NA; clone_size: NA; j_call: TRBJ1-3; v_call: TRBV20-1
cdr3_aa: CASSPLAGGIGYNEQFF; cdr3_nt: TGTGCCAGCAGCCCACTAGCGGGGGGTATCGGGTACAATGAGCAGTTCTTC; d_call: TRBD2; clone_size: few; j_call: TRBJ2-1; v_call: TRBV6-1
cdr3_aa: CASSQDRRGGSTDTQYF; cdr3_nt: TGTGCCAGCAGCCAAGATCGGCGGGGGGGGAGCACAGATACGCAGTATTTT; d_call: TRBD2; clone_size: NA; j_call: TRBJ2-3; v_call: TRBV3-1